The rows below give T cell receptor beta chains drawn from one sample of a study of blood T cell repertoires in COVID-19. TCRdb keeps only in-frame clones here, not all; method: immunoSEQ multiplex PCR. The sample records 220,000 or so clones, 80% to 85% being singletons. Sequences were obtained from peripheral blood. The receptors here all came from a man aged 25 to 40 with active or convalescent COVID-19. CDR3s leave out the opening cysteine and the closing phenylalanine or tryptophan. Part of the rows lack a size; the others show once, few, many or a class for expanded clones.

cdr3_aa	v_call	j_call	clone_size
ASSFGTGTLNTEAF	TRBV7-8	TRBJ1-1	-
AIGTVLNQPQH	TRBV10-3	TRBJ1-5	-
ASSRDRGPYEQY	TRBV7-3	TRBJ2-7	-
ASISRAGTGELF	TRBV6-5	TRBJ2-2	-
ASSRGLLYEQY	TRBV4-2	TRBJ2-7	-
SGNGKSDTQY	TRBV29-1	TRBJ2-3	-
ASSQSFQGTEAF	TRBV4-3	TRBJ1-1	-
ASSPGLAGGQVEQY	TRBV5-1	TRBJ2-7	-
ASSEARGQNYGYT	TRBV2	TRBJ1-2	-
ASNYVETEAF	TRBV12-3/TRBV12-4	TRBJ1-1	-
AWEVGGAHGGYT	TRBV30	TRBJ1-2	once
ASSPRRLAGYEQY	TRBV11-2	TRBJ2-7	once
ASSLRPGLSGYT	TRBV13	TRBJ1-2	once
ASSPPGGRPEAF	TRBV5-4	TRBJ1-1	-
ASSLVPGSGQPQH	TRBV5-1	TRBJ1-5	few
AWSPDPDSFYQPQH	TRBV30	TRBJ1-5	-
ASSLWLAGASDEQY	TRBV5-4	TRBJ2-7	few
ASISGTGFPEAF	TRBV19	TRBJ1-1	-
ASSSADRGEAPFYGYT	TRBV13	TRBJ1-2	-
AWSVRTGNGHEQY	TRBV30	TRBJ2-7	-
ASSPGPGELF	TRBV6-6	TRBJ2-2	once
ASSQTGGTETQY	TRBV4-1	TRBJ2-5	-
ASSFYRTEAF	TRBV11-2	TRBJ1-1	-
ASSKGASYGYT	TRBV6-6	TRBJ1-2	-
SARHTYEQY	TRBV20-1	TRBJ2-7	few
ASRSYDRSGELF	TRBV5-4	TRBJ2-2	-
ASSQVARTYEQY	TRBV4-1	TRBJ2-7	-
ASSDRLGGTNTEAF	TRBV6-1	TRBJ1-1	-
ASILRGYWNEKLF	TRBV9	TRBJ1-4	-
ASSLVAGGADTQY	TRBV27	TRBJ2-3	-
ASSPVQGRSYEQY	TRBV28	TRBJ2-7	-
ASRPGQGVFTEAF	TRBV7-2	TRBJ1-1	-
ASSQNSGGPMYEQY	TRBV4-1	TRBJ2-7	once
ASSWGLHYEQY	TRBV27	TRBJ2-7	once
ASRKLKNTGELF	TRBV28	TRBJ2-2	-
ASSLSGTSGFTDTQY	TRBV3-1/TRBV3-2	TRBJ2-3	-
ASRFRERANYGYT	TRBV13	TRBJ1-2	-
ATSDPGVRSEQF	TRBV24-1	TRBJ2-1	-
ASSHDRDYGYT	TRBV3-1/TRBV3-2	TRBJ1-2	-
ASSNQLAGGGNEQY	TRBV6-6	TRBJ2-7	-
ASSFTVDSQETQY	TRBV11-2	TRBJ2-5	few
ASSESGGGPEDTQY	TRBV6-1	TRBJ2-3	-
ASSQTWTSGNEQF	TRBV7-2	TRBJ2-1	-
ASSLLNEQF	TRBV7-9	TRBJ2-1	-
ASRAGANYGYT	TRBV2	TRBJ1-2	few